The 5 T cell receptor beta chains below come from one sample, sequenced in a study of T cell responses to AZD1222 COVID-19 vaccine. TCRdb keeps only in-frame clones here, not all; method: immunoSEQ multiplex PCR. The sample records some 81,000 clones, around nine tenths being singletons. This specimen was peripheral blood, taken 28 days after the second AZD1222 dose. Every receptor here comes from an adult who received the AZD1222 COVID-19 vaccine.

V gene TRBV28 combines with J gene TRBJ1-2; 8 bases map to TRBD1. The V and J ends lost 5 bases and 8 bases, in that order; junction bases with no gene match: 4. This CDR3 spans 12 amino acids. Germline V lookup: CDR1 MDHEN, CDR2 SYDVKM. The CDR3 nucleotides read TGTGCCAGCAGTACAGGGGGGATCGGCTACACCTTC. As protein: CASSTGGIGYTF.

The V call is TRBV27, the J call TRBJ1-1, with 7 bases that match TRBD1. The V segment lost 7 bases and the J segment 1 base; nucleotides outside the gene matches: 9. CDR1 is MNHEY and CDR2 is SMNVEV in the germline V gene (reference sequence). CDR3 length: 15 amino acids. The chain's CDR3 is CASNTGAIRNTEAFF. The CDR3 bases are TGTGCCAGCAACACAGGGGCTATAAGGAACACTGAAGCTTTCTTT.

The chain recombines TRBV2 with TRBJ1-3; D not resolved. From germline, CDR1 is SNHLY and CDR2 FYNNEI. CDR3 length: 16 residues. Trimming took 1 base from V and 0 from J, leaving 10 bases between them. The CDR3 loop is CASSEESANSGNTIYF. DNA of the CDR3: TGTGCCAGCAGTGAAGAGTCTGCAAACTCTGGAAACACCATATATTTT.

The CDR3 protein is CATAGISTEAFF. For the CDR3, the DNA is TGTGCCACCGCAGGGATTAGCACTGAAGCTTTCTTT. J is TRBJ1-1 and V is TRBV19; the D gene is possibly TRBD1 (5 bases). Germline assignment: CDR1 LNHDA and CDR2 SQIVND (reference sequence). V dropped 10 bases and J dropped 4 bases, with 13 bases sitting between them. The CDR3 extends over 12 amino acids.

The J gene is TRBJ1-1, the V gene TRBV6-4; TRBD1 aligns across 8 bases. The length of the CDR3 is 14 residues. Germline values: CDR1 MRHNA, CDR2 SNTAGT. Unmatched junction bases numbered 3, after V lost 4 bases and J lost 2 bases. The CDR3 spells CASSAQGENTEAFF. CDR3 DNA: TGTGCCAGCAGTGCACAGGGGGAAAACACTGAAGCTTTCTTT.